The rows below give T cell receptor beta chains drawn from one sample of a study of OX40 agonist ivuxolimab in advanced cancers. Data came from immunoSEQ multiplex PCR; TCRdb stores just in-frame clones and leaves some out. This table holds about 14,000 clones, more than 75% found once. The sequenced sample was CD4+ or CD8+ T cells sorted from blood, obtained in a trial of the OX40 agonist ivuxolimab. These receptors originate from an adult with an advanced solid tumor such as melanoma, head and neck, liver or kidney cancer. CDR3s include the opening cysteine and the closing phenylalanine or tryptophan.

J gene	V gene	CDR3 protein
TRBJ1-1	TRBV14	CASSLLSPANTEAFF
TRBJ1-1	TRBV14	CASSQVAGYTEAFF
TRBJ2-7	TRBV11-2	CASSLVGTAPYEQYF
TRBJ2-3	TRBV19	CASSRQEGDTQYF
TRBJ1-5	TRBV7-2	CASSTPDVSNQPQHF
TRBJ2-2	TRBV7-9	CASSLPDTNTGELFF
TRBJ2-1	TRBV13	CASSRTAGGMPRQFF
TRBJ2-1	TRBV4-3	CASSQDSWDKSYNEQFF
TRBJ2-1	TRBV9	CASSVGKVNEQFF
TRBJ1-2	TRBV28	CASSPFGQGNGYTF
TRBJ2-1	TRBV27	CASSLSPGYNEQFF
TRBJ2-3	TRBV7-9	CASSLDLTTSTDTQYF
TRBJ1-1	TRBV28	CASSVRVQNTEAFF
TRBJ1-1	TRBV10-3	CAARQDGTEAFF
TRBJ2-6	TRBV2	CASKRASGANVLTF
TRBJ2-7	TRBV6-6	CASSTLAGGGYEQYF
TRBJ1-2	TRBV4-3	CASSQGIGVLGYTF
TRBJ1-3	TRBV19	CASTRLDYGNTIYF
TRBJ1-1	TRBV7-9	CASSPARSTEAFF
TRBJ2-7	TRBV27	CASSYRREGYEQYF
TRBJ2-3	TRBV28	CASSILSTGWGTDTQYF
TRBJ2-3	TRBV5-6	CASSPGDTTDTQYF
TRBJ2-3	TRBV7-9	CASSLGQGVVTQYF
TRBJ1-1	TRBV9	CASSAQGFKTEAFF